This TCR beta chain emerged from a study of blood T cell repertoires in COVID-19. Study in general: Samples of COVID-19 (acute and convalescent) were obtained from the United States, Italy and Spain. T cells, B-cell-depleted T cells, or PBMCs provided the cDNA or gDNA that served as material.

Per the original data handling: Estimated nucleated cell counts came from reference gene primer amplification. Repertoires were generated with immunoSEQ multiplex PCR, while TCRdb's copy carries only in-frame clones and drops some. For V, J and clone size, that table is used; D and trimming come from the DNA. The data hold under 200,000 clones, with approximately 91% observed a single time. Germline assignment: CDR1 KGHSH and CDR2 LQKENI. CDR3 size: 16 residues. Unmatched junction bases numbered 4, after V lost 3 bases and J lost 0 bases. The chain joins TRBV18 to TRBJ2-3; 9 bases align to TRBD2. The sequence was obtained from a man younger than 30 with COVID-19, enrolled during active disease. The specimen was peripheral blood. The CDR3 nucleotides are TGTGCCAGCTCACCCTTGGCGGGAGGGAGCACAGATACGCAGTATTTT. Encoded protein: CASSPLAGGSTDTQYF.